This T cell receptor beta chain was found in a study of T cell changes during pregnancy in multiple sclerosis. The repertoire was sequenced with immunoSEQ multiplex PCR; TCRdb's copy has only in-frame clones and lacks some. This table has some 100,000 clones, around 94% appearing once. The length of the CDR3 is 14 residues. V lost 5 bases to trimming and J lost 1 base; unmatched junction nucleotides: 4. Germline-derived CDR1 and CDR2 are LNHDA and SQIVND (reference sequence). The chain is built from TRBV19 and TRBJ1-1, with 7 bases that match TRBD1. The input for sequencing was peripheral blood, taken in the second trimester of pregnancy. This clonotype was sampled from a female donor with multiple sclerosis, enrolled in a pregnancy study. The CDR3 loop reads CASSLQGQNTEAFF. CDR3 bases: TGTGCCAGTAGTTTACAGGGGCAGAACACTGAAGCTTTCTTT.